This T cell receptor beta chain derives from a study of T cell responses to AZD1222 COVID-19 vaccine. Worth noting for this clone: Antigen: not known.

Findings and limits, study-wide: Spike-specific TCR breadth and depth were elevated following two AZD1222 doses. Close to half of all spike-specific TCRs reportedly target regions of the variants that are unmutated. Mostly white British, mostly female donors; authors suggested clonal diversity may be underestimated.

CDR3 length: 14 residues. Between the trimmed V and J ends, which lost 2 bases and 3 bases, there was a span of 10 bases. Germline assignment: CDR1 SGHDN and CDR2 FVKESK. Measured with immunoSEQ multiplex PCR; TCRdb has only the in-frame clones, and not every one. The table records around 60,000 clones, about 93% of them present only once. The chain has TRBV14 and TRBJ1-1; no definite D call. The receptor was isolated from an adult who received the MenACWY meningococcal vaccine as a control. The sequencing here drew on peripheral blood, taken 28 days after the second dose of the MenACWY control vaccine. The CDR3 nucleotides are TGTGCCAGCAGCCAACCCGAGCGGTACACTGAAGCTTTCTTT. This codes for CASSQPERYTEAFF. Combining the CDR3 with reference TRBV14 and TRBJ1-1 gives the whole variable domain EAGVTQFPSHSVIEKGQTVTLRCDPISGHDNLYWYRRVMGKEIKFLLHFVKESKQDESGMPNNRFLAERTGGTYSTLKVQPAELEDSGVYFCASSQPERYTEAFFGQGTRLTVV.